The rows below give T cell receptor beta chains drawn from one sample of a study of T cell responses to AZD1222 COVID-19 vaccine. This table comes from immunoSEQ multiplex PCR, and its TCRdb copy is limited to in-frame clones, with some not included. The sample consists of roughly 150,000 clones, 70% to 90% of them appearing once. The sequenced sample was peripheral blood, obtained on day 0 of AZD1222 vaccination. The receptors stem from an adult in good health. CDR3s include the opening cysteine and the closing phenylalanine or tryptophan. Each record gives: V gene, D gene, clone size, CDR3 length, J gene, CDR3 DNA, CDR3 protein. A D gene is named only where the DNA matches it firmly. Clone size is not always given. Where it is, it says once, few, many or a class for expanded clones.

v_gene: TRBV27
d_gene: TRBD1
abundance: NA
len: 12
j_gene: TRBJ2-7
CDR3nt: TGTGCCAGCGGGGACAGGGAGTACGAGCAGTACTTC
CDR3aa: CASGDREYEQYF

v_gene: TRBV10-3
d_gene: NA
abundance: NA
len: 14
j_gene: TRBJ2-2
CDR3nt: TGTGCCATCAAAGGGACTTCGAACACCGGGGAGCTGTTTTTT
CDR3aa: CAIKGTSNTGELFF

v_gene: TRBV27
d_gene: TRBD1
abundance: NA
len: 14
j_gene: TRBJ1-2
CDR3nt: TGTGCCAGCAGGCTAGGGGGCAGTCAATATGGCTACACCTTC
CDR3aa: CASRLGGSQYGYTF

v_gene: TRBV27
d_gene: NA
abundance: once
len: 14
j_gene: TRBJ1-2
CDR3nt: TGTGCCAGCAGTCCCCATCAAACAGGGAGCAGCTACACCTTC
CDR3aa: CASSPHQTGSSYTF

v_gene: TRBV19
d_gene: TRBD1
abundance: NA
len: 18
j_gene: TRBJ2-7
CDR3nt: TGTGCCAGTAGTATGATATCCGGGACAGGGATTCGCTCCTACGAGCAGTACTTC
CDR3aa: CASSMISGTGIRSYEQYF

v_gene: TRBV5-1
d_gene: TRBD1
abundance: NA
len: 18
j_gene: TRBJ1-1
CDR3nt: TGCGCCAGCAGCCTCGGCTGGGCAGGGGGGTGGACGAACACTGAAGCTTTCTTT
CDR3aa: CASSLGWAGGWTNTEAFF

v_gene: TRBV18
d_gene: TRBD1
abundance: NA
len: 15
j_gene: TRBJ1-1
CDR3nt: TGTGCCAGCTCGAACCACAGGGGGAGAGACACTGAAGCTTTCTTT
CDR3aa: CASSNHRGRDTEAFF

v_gene: TRBV7-9
d_gene: TRBD1
abundance: NA
len: 15
j_gene: TRBJ2-1
CDR3nt: TGTGCCAGCAGCTCCTCGAGGACAGGGGGCGCCTATCAGTTCTTC
CDR3aa: CASSSSRTGGAYQFF

v_gene: TRBV4-1
d_gene: TRBD2
abundance: NA
len: 17
j_gene: TRBJ2-3
CDR3nt: TGCGCCAGCAGCCCTTTATCCGGGACTATAACGTCAGATACGCAGTATTTT
CDR3aa: CASSPLSGTITSDTQYF

v_gene: TRBV7-3
d_gene: NA
abundance: NA
len: 15
j_gene: TRBJ1-1
CDR3nt: TGTGCCAGCAGCTCTAACCTAGGGGGGAGGACTGAAGCTTTCTTT
CDR3aa: CASSSNLGGRTEAFF

v_gene: TRBV19
d_gene: TRBD2
abundance: NA
len: 14
j_gene: TRBJ2-2
CDR3nt: TGTGCCAGTAGGGAAGCGGGAGGGTCCGGGGAGCTGTTTTTT
CDR3aa: CASREAGGSGELFF

v_gene: TRBV10-2
d_gene: TRBD1
abundance: once
len: 13
j_gene: TRBJ1-2
CDR3nt: TGCGCCAGCAGTGGGACAGGGTACTATGGCTACACCTTC
CDR3aa: CASSGTGYYGYTF

v_gene: TRBV27
d_gene: TRBD2
abundance: once
len: 13
j_gene: TRBJ2-7
CDR3nt: TGTGCCAGCAGGCGGACTAGCGGGTACGAGCAGTACTTC
CDR3aa: CASRRTSGYEQYF

v_gene: TRBV5-6
d_gene: NA
abundance: NA
len: 13
j_gene: TRBJ1-2
CDR3nt: TGTGCCAGCAGCTTGGTACTGGGGCCAGGCTACACCTTC
CDR3aa: CASSLVLGPGYTF

v_gene: TRBV18
d_gene: NA
abundance: NA
len: 13
j_gene: TRBJ1-1
CDR3nt: TGTGCCAGCTCACTGGACCAGAACACTGAAGCTTTCTTT
CDR3aa: CASSLDQNTEAFF

v_gene: TRBV19
d_gene: NA
abundance: NA
len: 14
j_gene: TRBJ2-7
CDR3nt: TGTGCCAGTAGTATGGACAGTCACTCCTACGAGCAGTACTTC
CDR3aa: CASSMDSHSYEQYF

v_gene: TRBV2
d_gene: NA
abundance: NA
len: 11
j_gene: TRBJ2-5
CDR3nt: TGTGCCGGAGACTTCCAAGAGACCCAGTACTTC
CDR3aa: CAGDFQETQYF

v_gene: TRBV28
d_gene: NA
abundance: NA
len: 12
j_gene: TRBJ1-5
CDR3nt: TGTGCCAGCAGCCCGGCCAATCAGCCCCAGCATTTT
CDR3aa: CASSPANQPQHF

v_gene: TRBV5-4
d_gene: TRBD1
abundance: NA
len: 18
j_gene: TRBJ1-1
CDR3nt: TGTGCCAGCAGCTCGAAGACTACAGGGGGCCCCCTTACGGGTGAAGCTTTCTTT
CDR3aa: CASSSKTTGGPLTGEAFF

v_gene: TRBV20-1
d_gene: TRBD1
abundance: NA
len: 10
j_gene: TRBJ1-2
CDR3nt: TGCAGTGGGGGGACAGGGGGCTACACCTTC
CDR3aa: CSGGTGGYTF

v_gene: TRBV6-5
d_gene: NA
abundance: once
len: 12
j_gene: TRBJ1-2
CDR3nt: TGTGCCAGCAGTCCAGCTAACTATGGCTACACCTTC
CDR3aa: CASSPANYGYTF

v_gene: TRBV5-4
d_gene: TRBD1
abundance: once
len: 17
j_gene: TRBJ1-2
CDR3nt: TGTGCCAGCAGCTCACCTCCCGGGACAGGGGGGGAGGAAGGCTACACCTTC
CDR3aa: CASSSPPGTGGEEGYTF

v_gene: TRBV30
d_gene: TRBD1
abundance: NA
len: 17
j_gene: TRBJ1-3
CDR3nt: TGTGCCTGGAGTCCCCTCCACCGGGACAGGGCTGGAAACACCATATATTTT
CDR3aa: CAWSPLHRDRAGNTIYF

v_gene: TRBV7-3
d_gene: TRBD2
abundance: NA
len: 18
j_gene: TRBJ2-1
CDR3nt: TGTGCCAGCAGCCTCCCGGGACTAGCGGGACAACCCTACAATGAGCAGTTCTTC
CDR3aa: CASSLPGLAGQPYNEQFF

v_gene: TRBV19
d_gene: NA
abundance: few
len: 11
j_gene: TRBJ1-1
CDR3nt: TGTGCCAGTACGATGAACACTGAAGCTTTCTTT
CDR3aa: CASTMNTEAFF

v_gene: TRBV4-2
d_gene: NA
abundance: NA
len: 16
j_gene: TRBJ2-7
CDR3nt: TGTGCCAGCAGCTCTAGGACGACTAGGGCACCCTACGAGCAGTACTTC
CDR3aa: CASSSRTTRAPYEQYF

v_gene: TRBV11-2
d_gene: NA
abundance: NA
len: 15
j_gene: TRBJ2-7
CDR3nt: TGTGCCAGCAGCTTAGAGGGGGGGACAGCCTACGAGCAGTACTTC
CDR3aa: CASSLEGGTAYEQYF

v_gene: TRBV11-3
d_gene: NA
abundance: once
len: 18
j_gene: TRBJ2-1
CDR3nt: TGTGCCAGCAGCTTAGGAGGGGGCGGGAAGAGCTCCTACAATGAGCAGTTCTTC
CDR3aa: CASSLGGGGKSSYNEQFF

v_gene: TRBV6-2/TRBV6-3
d_gene: NA
abundance: few
len: 15
j_gene: TRBJ1-5
CDR3nt: TGTGCCAGCAGTTCGGGGGGAGATAGCAATCAGCCCCAGCATTTT
CDR3aa: CASSSGGDSNQPQHF

v_gene: TRBV6-5
d_gene: TRBD2
abundance: NA
len: 16
j_gene: TRBJ2-7
CDR3nt: TGTGCCAGCAGTTACTCCCCAGCGGGAGAGTGGTACGAGCAGTACTTC
CDR3aa: CASSYSPAGEWYEQYF

v_gene: TRBV2
d_gene: TRBD1
abundance: NA
len: 17
j_gene: TRBJ2-7
CDR3nt: TGTGCCAGCAGGGCCGACCTCAGGGACAGCACATCCTACGAGCAGTACTTC
CDR3aa: CASRADLRDSTSYEQYF

v_gene: TRBV5-1
d_gene: TRBD2
abundance: NA
len: 17
j_gene: TRBJ2-1
CDR3nt: TGCGCCAGCAGCTTGTCGACTAGCGGAAGCTCCTACAATGAGCAGTTCTTC
CDR3aa: CASSLSTSGSSYNEQFF

v_gene: TRBV10-2
d_gene: NA
abundance: NA
len: 15
j_gene: TRBJ1-2
CDR3nt: TGCGCCAGCAGTGAGTCAATCTCCAGACAGTATGGCTACACCTTC
CDR3aa: CASSESISRQYGYTF

v_gene: TRBV19
d_gene: NA
abundance: NA
len: 14
j_gene: TRBJ1-1
CDR3nt: TGTGCCAGTAGTCTGAGGGGAATATACACTGAAGCTTTCTTT
CDR3aa: CASSLRGIYTEAFF

v_gene: TRBV30
d_gene: NA
abundance: NA
len: 13
j_gene: TRBJ1-4
CDR3nt: TGTGCCTGGAGTCTGACAACTAATGAAAAACTGTTTTTT
CDR3aa: CAWSLTTNEKLFF

v_gene: TRBV27
d_gene: TRBD2
abundance: NA
len: 15
j_gene: TRBJ2-7
CDR3nt: TGTGCCAGCAGTTCAGCTAGCGGGGCCTCCTACGAGCAGTACTTC
CDR3aa: CASSSASGASYEQYF

v_gene: TRBV5-1
d_gene: TRBD2
abundance: NA
len: 18
j_gene: TRBJ2-1
CDR3nt: TGCGCCAGCAGCTTGGTGGGACTAGCGGGAGGACCTTACAATGAGCAGTTCTTC
CDR3aa: CASSLVGLAGGPYNEQFF

v_gene: TRBV4-2
d_gene: NA
abundance: NA
len: 15
j_gene: TRBJ1-3
CDR3nt: TGTGCCAGCAGCCAAGACTGGGGGACAGGAAACACCATATATTTT
CDR3aa: CASSQDWGTGNTIYF

v_gene: TRBV11-2
d_gene: NA
abundance: NA
len: 15
j_gene: TRBJ2-7
CDR3nt: TGTGCCAGCAGCTTGGGAGCAGCCCACTCCTACGAGCAGTACTTC
CDR3aa: CASSLGAAHSYEQYF

v_gene: TRBV27
d_gene: TRBD2
abundance: NA
len: 15
j_gene: TRBJ2-1
CDR3nt: TGTGCCAGCAGTGCCGGGACTAGCGGGAGTGATGAGCAGTTCTTC
CDR3aa: CASSAGTSGSDEQFF

v_gene: TRBV9
d_gene: TRBD1
abundance: NA
len: 15
j_gene: TRBJ1-1
CDR3nt: TGTGCCAGCAGCACTCGACAGGGGGTGAACACTGAAGCTTTCTTT
CDR3aa: CASSTRQGVNTEAFF

v_gene: TRBV24-1
d_gene: NA
abundance: NA
len: 16
j_gene: TRBJ2-1
CDR3nt: TGTGCCACCAGTGATCCTAGCCCCGATAGCGGTAATGAGCAGTTCTTC
CDR3aa: CATSDPSPDSGNEQFF

v_gene: TRBV6-2/TRBV6-3
d_gene: NA
abundance: NA
len: 20
j_gene: TRBJ2-1
CDR3nt: TGTGCCAGCAGTTACTCGTTGGGAAGAGCGGGTCCCGGAGGCTACAATGAGCAGTTCTTC
CDR3aa: CASSYSLGRAGPGGYNEQFF

v_gene: TRBV24-1
d_gene: NA
abundance: once
len: 14
j_gene: TRBJ2-2
CDR3nt: TGTGCCACCAGTGATTTGCCACACACCGGGGAGCTGTTTTTT
CDR3aa: CATSDLPHTGELFF

v_gene: TRBV30
d_gene: NA
abundance: NA
len: 15
j_gene: TRBJ1-6
CDR3nt: TGTGCCTGGAGTGTCTCGGGGGCCCCCAATTCACCCCTCCACTTT
CDR3aa: CAWSVSGAPNSPLHF

v_gene: TRBV6-5
d_gene: NA
abundance: NA
len: 10
j_gene: TRBJ1-2
CDR3nt: TGTGCCAGCAGAGGCCGGGGCTACACCTTC
CDR3aa: CASRGRGYTF

v_gene: TRBV30
d_gene: NA
abundance: NA
len: 11
j_gene: TRBJ2-5
CDR3nt: TGTGCCTGGAGTGTGGGGGAGACCCAGTACTTC
CDR3aa: CAWSVGETQYF

v_gene: TRBV19
d_gene: NA
abundance: NA
len: 14
j_gene: TRBJ2-7
CDR3nt: TGTGCCAGTAGTCTAGGGGGAGGGCCGTATGAGCAGTACTTC
CDR3aa: CASSLGGGPYEQYF

v_gene: TRBV30
d_gene: NA
abundance: NA
len: 14
j_gene: TRBJ2-7
CDR3nt: TGTGCCTGGAGTAGCGGGTTCTCGTCAGTAGAGCAGTACTTC
CDR3aa: CAWSSGFSSVEQYF

v_gene: TRBV14
d_gene: NA
abundance: NA
len: 12
j_gene: TRBJ2-3
CDR3nt: TGTGCCAGCAGCCAAGTCCCAGATACGCAGTATTTT
CDR3aa: CASSQVPDTQYF

v_gene: TRBV28
d_gene: NA
abundance: NA
len: 13
j_gene: TRBJ1-1
CDR3nt: TGTGCCAGCAGCCAGAGACTCTCCACTGAAGCTTTCTTT
CDR3aa: CASSQRLSTEAFF

v_gene: TRBV12-3/TRBV12-4
d_gene: NA
abundance: NA
len: 12
j_gene: TRBJ1-3
CDR3nt: TGTGCCAGCAGTTTTGGTGGAAACACCATATATTTT
CDR3aa: CASSFGGNTIYF

v_gene: TRBV9
d_gene: TRBD1
abundance: NA
len: 12
j_gene: TRBJ2-7
CDR3nt: TGTGCCAGCGGGACAGGGGAGTACGAGCAGTACTTC
CDR3aa: CASGTGEYEQYF

v_gene: TRBV3-1/TRBV3-2
d_gene: NA
abundance: NA
len: 17
j_gene: TRBJ2-6
CDR3nt: TGTGCCAGCAGCCAAGCAGGACCGCATCCTGGGGCCAACGTCCTGACTTTC
CDR3aa: CASSQAGPHPGANVLTF

v_gene: TRBV30
d_gene: TRBD2
abundance: NA
len: 15
j_gene: TRBJ2-7
CDR3nt: TGTGCCTGGATCAACGGGGGGGAAGGCCGGAACGAGCAGTACTTC
CDR3aa: CAWINGGEGRNEQYF

v_gene: TRBV7-3
d_gene: NA
abundance: NA
len: 13
j_gene: TRBJ2-1
CDR3nt: TGTGCCAGCAGCTCTAGTTTGCGGAGTGAGCAGTTCTTC
CDR3aa: CASSSSLRSEQFF

v_gene: TRBV18
d_gene: NA
abundance: NA
len: 14
j_gene: TRBJ1-2
CDR3nt: TGTGCCAGCTCACCAAAGCAGGGAGGGAATGGCTACACCTTC
CDR3aa: CASSPKQGGNGYTF

v_gene: TRBV2
d_gene: NA
abundance: NA
len: 14
j_gene: TRBJ2-5
CDR3nt: TGTGCCAGCAGTGATACAGGGCGGGTAGAGACCCAGTACTTC
CDR3aa: CASSDTGRVETQYF

v_gene: TRBV29-1
d_gene: TRBD1
abundance: NA
len: 14
j_gene: TRBJ1-1
CDR3nt: TGCAGCGTTAACCCACAAGGGGGCCACACTGAAGCTTTCTTT
CDR3aa: CSVNPQGGHTEAFF

v_gene: TRBV29-1
d_gene: TRBD1
abundance: NA
len: 15
j_gene: TRBJ2-2
CDR3nt: TGCAGCGTCAGAGGACAGGACGCGAACACCGGGGAGCTGTTTTTT
CDR3aa: CSVRGQDANTGELFF